This is a list of T cell receptor beta chains from one sample in a study of T cell repertoires in cytomegalovirus infection. TCRdb fed the reads into MiXCR, producing one record per CDR3 protein. The sample carries approximately 500,000 distinct CDR3 sequences, about 17% recorded once. Sequenced input: CD8+ T cells from PBMCs. The receptor source for this set is a human donor in good health (CMV status not recorded). Some clones in this sample may be carry-over from other donors' samples. Both conserved end residues are part of each CDR3. D genes are given only for firm matches. A clone size is listed for some rows: how often the clone was seen (once, few, many), or a class if it is expanded.

>NA|TRBV12-3/TRBV12-4|few|TRBJ2-7
TGTGCCAGCAATTTATCCGGGACAAGTTACGAGCAGTACTTC
CASNLSGTSYEQYF
>NA|TRBV7-8|many|TRBJ1-1
TGTGCCAGCGCGAAAGGGAACACTGAAGCTTTCTTT
CASAKGNTEAFF
>NA|TRBV7-9|few|TRBJ2-1
TGTGCCAGCAGCCCCCCCCGTAGCTCCTACAATGAGCAGTTCTTC
CASSPPRSSYNEQFF
>NA|TRBV7-2|many|TRBJ2-1
TGTGCCAGCAGCTCGCTAACTAGTAGGGAGAGGAATGAGCAGTTCTTC
CASSSLTSRERNEQFF
>TRBD2|TRBV19|few|TRBJ2-2
TGTGCCAGTAGTATCTTTTTGTTTGCGGGAGGGGGTAACACCGGGGAGCTGTTTTTT
CASSIFLFAGGGNTGELFF
>TRBD1|TRBV28|NA|TRBJ2-7
TGTGACAGCAGTACACCCCTCGGGACAGGGGAGGACGAGCAGTACTTC
CDSSTPLGTGEDEQYF
>TRBD1|TRBV7-2|many|TRBJ2-5
TGTGCCAGCAGCTTGCGGGGACAGGGTTTGAAAGAGACCCAGTACTTC
CASSLRGQGLKETQYF
>TRBD1|TRBV12-3/TRBV12-4|many|TRBJ2-7
TGTGCCAGCAGTTTACGCCAGGGGGCGGACGAGCAGTACTTC
CASSLRQGADEQYF
>NA|TRBV6-5|many|TRBJ2-7
TGTGCCAGCAGTCCCGAAGGGCAGGGGACCTACGAGCAGTACTTC
CASSPEGQGTYEQYF
>NA|TRBV7-9|many|TRBJ2-3
TGTGCCAGCACGAGCCTATCGAACGCAGATACGCAGTATTTT
CASTSLSNADTQYF
>NA|TRBV6-5|many|TRBJ1-1
TGTGCCAGCAGTTACCTCGAGGGTCTAGGAAACACTGAAGCTTTCTTT
CASSYLEGLGNTEAFF
>NA|TRBV19|NA|TRBJ1-5
TGTGCCAGTAGTATAGATCTGGCAGACTATAGCAATCAGCCCCAGCATTTT
CASSIDLADYSNQPQHF
>TRBD1|TRBV9|NA|TRBJ1-5
TGTGCCAGCAGTGAGACAGGGCGGGGTCAGCCCCAGCATTTT
CASSETGRGQPQHF
>TRBD1|TRBV24-1|many|TRBJ2-2
TGTGCCACCAGTGCACAAGACAGGGCGAACACCGGGGAGCTGTTTTTT
CATSAQDRANTGELFF
>NA|TRBV7-9|many|TRBJ2-1
TGTGCCAGCATGGCTAGCGCGAGCTCCTACAATGAGCAGTTCTTC
CASMASASSYNEQFF
>TRBD1|TRBV27|few|TRBJ1-1
TGTGCCAGCAGTGATGACAGGGGAGCGAACACTGAAGCTTTCTTT
CASSDDRGANTEAFF
>NA|TRBV20-1|NA|TRBJ2-7
TGCAGTGCTAGTGGGTTAGTTGGGACAACAGGCTACGAGCAGTACTTC
CSASGLVGTTGYEQYF
>NA|TRBV28|many|TRBJ1-4
TGTGCCAGCAGTTTTGGAGACGGAATCTCAACTAATGAAAAACTGTTTTTT
CASSFGDGISTNEKLFF
>TRBD1|TRBV6-1|many|TRBJ1-2
TGTGCCAGCAGTACCGGGACAGAGAACTATGGCTACACCTTC
CASSTGTENYGYTF
>NA|TRBV7-3|many|TRBJ2-1
TGTGCCAGCAGCTCCTCCGAGGGGGGGCCAAGCAATGAGCAGTTCTTC
CASSSSEGGPSNEQFF
>TRBD2|TRBV6-2/TRBV6-3|many|TRBJ2-5
TGTGCCAGCAGTTACCAGACAGAAGCGGGGGGGCCAGAGACCCAGTACTTC
CASSYQTEAGGPETQYF
>NA|TRBV12-3/TRBV12-4|many|TRBJ2-1
TGTGCCAGCAGTTCCAGGGAAAATGAGCAGTTCTTC
CASSSRENEQFF
>NA|TRBV5-1|once|TRBJ1-2
TGCGCCAGCAGCTTAGTAGGGGCGAGCTATGGCTACACCTTC
CASSLVGASYGYTF
>TRBD1|TRBV6-8|few|TRBJ1-2
TGTGCCGCCAGACCGGGACAGGGAAGCATGGGCTACACCTTC
CAARPGQGSMGYTF
>NA|TRBV11-1|many|TRBJ2-7
TGTGCCAGCAGCTCCCGGGACGTCTACGAGCAGTACTTC
CASSSRDVYEQYF
>NA|TRBV27|many|TRBJ2-5
TGTGCCAGCAGTTTTGTGGGCCGACAGGAGACCCAGTACTTC
CASSFVGRQETQYF
>NA|TRBV30|few|TRBJ1-5
TGTGCCTGGAGGGGGACACAGGCGACGGACAATCAGCCCCAGCATTTT
CAWRGTQATDNQPQHF
>NA|TRBV25-1|many|TRBJ1-1
TGTGCCAGCAGTGAAAAGGGGAACACTGAAGCTTTCTTT
CASSEKGNTEAFF
>NA|TRBV4-1|many|TRBJ1-1
TGCGCCAGCAGCCAAGTAAGCACTGAAGCTTTCTTT
CASSQVSTEAFF
>NA|TRBV7-8|many|TRBJ2-2
TGTGCCAGCAGCTTAGGGAGAGGGGAGCTGTTTTTT
CASSLGRGELFF
>TRBD1|TRBV11-2|NA|TRBJ1-2
TGTGCCAGCAGCCAACCGGGACAGGCAGTGTATGGCTACACCTTC
CASSQPGQAVYGYTF
>TRBD1|TRBV27|few|TRBJ1-1
TGTGCCAGCAGTCCGGGACAGGCCGTGAACACTGAAGCTTTCTTT
CASSPGQAVNTEAFF
>TRBD2|TRBV19|NA|TRBJ2-3
TGTGCCAGTAGTAGGGGGTCGGGGGGGCGTGATACGCAGTATTTT
CASSRGSGGRDTQYF
>NA|TRBV9|many|TRBJ2-1
TGTGCCAGCAGCGTAGGTTTGGATCTTGAGCAGTTCTTC
CASSVGLDLEQFF
>TRBD1|TRBV20-1|NA|TRBJ2-2
TGCAGTGCTACAGGGGGCAGGTCCGGGGAGCTGTTTTTT
CSATGGRSGELFF
>NA|TRBV5-5|NA|TRBJ1-5
TGTGCCAGCAGCTTGTATCTTGCAGGGGGCAATCAGCCCCAGCATTTT
CASSLYLAGGNQPQHF
>TRBD1|TRBV12-3/TRBV12-4|many|TRBJ1-5
TGTGCCAGCGGGGACAGTAGCAATCAGCCCCAGCATTTT
CASGDSSNQPQHF
>TRBD1|TRBV27|NA|TRBJ1-6
TGTGCCAGCAGTTACCCAGGGGGCTCACCCCTCCACTTT
CASSYPGGSPLHF
>TRBD2|TRBV29-1|NA|TRBJ2-7
TGCAGCGCCCTGGGGGGGAGACTCTACGAGCAGTACTTC
CSALGGRLYEQYF
>NA|TRBV2|few|TRBJ2-7
TGTGCCAGCAGTGCAGTGTTGGCACTTTACGAGCAGTACTTC
CASSAVLALYEQYF
>NA|TRBV7-9|NA|TRBJ2-7
TGTGCCAGCAGAGGGGAGGTGAGCTATGACGAGCAGTACTTC
CASRGEVSYDEQYF
>NA|TRBV20-1|few|TRBJ1-2
TGCAGTGCTAGAGGCCGGGACGCCGGTTTCTATGGCTACACCTTC
CSARGRDAGFYGYTF
>NA|TRBV27|NA|TRBJ1-2
TGTGCCAGCAGTTTTGGGGTAGGGGGTGGCTACACCTTC
CASSFGVGGGYTF
>NA|TRBV20-1|few|TRBJ2-3
TGCAGTGCTAGAAGGTTCTCGGGCCCGGGCACAGATACGCAGTATTTT
CSARRFSGPGTDTQYF
>TRBD2|TRBV28|NA|TRBJ2-7
TGTGCCAGCAGAATAGGGACTAGCGGGATCTACGAGCAGTACTTC
CASRIGTSGIYEQYF
>TRBD2|TRBV29-1|NA|TRBJ2-1
TGCAGCGTTCCCGGGAGGGCGTCCTACAATGAGCAGTTCTTC
CSVPGRASYNEQFF
>NA|TRBV7-9|NA|TRBJ2-7
TGTGCCAGCAGCCCCATGGGGCAGATCGAGCAGTACTTC
CASSPMGQIEQYF
>NA|TRBV27|few|TRBJ2-7
TGTGCCAGCAGTCCCTCGCAGGGCGCCTACGAGCAGTACTTC
CASSPSQGAYEQYF
>TRBD2|TRBV2|NA|TRBJ2-1
TGTGCCAGCAGTGAAGAAGGGCAGGGCACTAGCGGGAGGTCCTACAATGAGCAGTTCTTC
CASSEEGQGTSGRSYNEQFF